These 25 T cell receptor beta chains originate from one sample sequenced in a study of T cell changes during pregnancy in multiple sclerosis. The data were produced by immunoSEQ multiplex PCR, yet TCRdb's version contains in-frame clones alone and is incomplete. In the table there are 90,000 to 120,000 clones, approximately 92% of which are singletons. This specimen was peripheral blood, taken in the second trimester of pregnancy. The receptors shown here come from a female donor with multiple sclerosis, enrolled in a pregnancy study.

This chain joins TRBV30 and TRBJ2-3; a weak D match, TRBD2 (6 bases). This CDR3 region has 15 residues. Germline V gene data show CDR1 as GTSNPN and CDR2 as SVGIG (reference sequence). Trimming took 3 bases from V and 5 from J, leaving 18 bases between them. The CDR3 spells CAWRITRGVGDTQYF. The DNA of the CDR3 is TGTGCCTGGAGGATAACCCGCGGGGTGGGAGATACGCAGTATTTT.

This clone was counted only a few times. The rearrangement links TRBV6-1 to TRBJ2-7; 12 bases match TRBD2. This CDR3 region has 15 residues. V shed 2 bases and J 5 bases; nucleotides not matched to a gene: 4. Germline CDR1 and CDR2: MNHNS and SASEGT. The CDR3 nucleotides are TGTGCCAGCAGTGAACTAGCGGGAGGGTCCCACGAGCAGTACTTC. Its translation: CASSELAGGSHEQYF.

This clone came up once. The chain joins TRBV9 to TRBJ2-7, with 8 bases identical to TRBD1. The V segment lost 4 bases and the J segment 2 bases; nucleotides outside the gene matches: 8. CDR1 SGDLS and CDR2 YYNGEE come from the germline V gene. There are 15 residues in the CDR3. The CDR3 reads CASSPRTGTAYEQYF. The CDR3 DNA is TGTGCCAGCAGCCCCCGGACAGGGACTGCCTACGAGCAGTACTTC.

Only one count was recorded for this clone. The chain joins TRBV6-6 to TRBJ2-2, with a weak D call TRBD2 (6 bases). With 4 bases removed from V and 9 bases from J, the gap between germline ends came to 12 bases. The CDR3 has 13 residues. In germline, CDR1 is MNHNY, CDR2 SVGAGI (reference sequence). As DNA, the CDR3 is TGTGCCAGCAGTTTACTAGCCAACAGGGAGCTGTTTTTT. Translating gives CASSLLANRELFF.

The chain joins TRBV6-6 to TRBJ2-5; D is unresolved. From germline, CDR1 is MNHNY and CDR2 SVGAGI (reference sequence). The V and J ends lost 4 bases and 4 bases respectively, with 10 bases between them. This CDR3 is 13 amino acids long. This CDR3 is CASSLRFRETQYF. CDR3 sequence (DNA): TGTGCCAGCAGTTTGAGGTTCCGAGAGACCCAGTACTTC.

The chain recombines TRBV7-9 with TRBJ2-2; a possible D gene is TRBD2 (6 bases). Germline CDR1 is SEHNR and CDR2 is FQNEAQ (reference sequence). V was trimmed by 5 bases and J by 2 bases, leaving 9 bases between them. This CDR3 region has 14 residues. CDR3 in DNA: TGTGCCAGCAGCCCGGGACTTAACACCGGGGAGCTGTTTTTT. It encodes CASSPGLNTGELFF.

This chain's CDR3 is CASSLEVSGTGANVLTF. In nucleotides, the CDR3 is TGCGCCAGCAGCTTGGAGGTTAGCGGGACTGGGGCCAACGTCCTGACTTTC. The chain has TRBV5-1 and TRBJ2-6; 8 positions match TRBD2. Germline CDR1 and CDR2: SGHRS and YFSETQ. J lost 2 bases, V lost 0 bases, and 4 bases had no gene match. This CDR3 has 17 amino acids.

The gene calls are TRBV9 and TRBJ1-1; D call uncertain. Trimming pared 5 bases from V and 1 base from J, leaving 12 bases between. This CDR3 contains 14 residues. Germline-derived CDR1 and CDR2 are SGDLS and YYNGEE. The CDR3 loop reads CASSRDEGNTEAFF. The CDR3 DNA sequence: TGTGCCAGCAGTCGGGATGAGGGGAACACTGAAGCTTTCTTT.

The chain recombines TRBV7-6 with TRBJ2-3; 13 bases line up with TRBD2. V lost 5 bases, J lost 9 bases, and 8 bases stayed unmatched. Germline-derived CDR1 and CDR2 are SGHVS and FNYEAQ. This CDR3 has 15 amino acids. The CDR3 here is CASSPGLAGERTQYF. DNA for the CDR3: TGTGCCAGCAGCCCTGGACTAGCGGGGGAACGCACGCAGTATTTT. Full variable domain (outside the CDR3, taken from reference TRBV7-6 and TRBJ2-3): GAGVSQSPRYKVTKRGQDVALRCDPISGHVSLYWYRQALGQGPEFLTYFNYEAQQDKSGLPNDRFSAERPEGSISTLTIQRTEQRDSAMYRCASSPGLAGERTQYFGPGTRLTVL.

This chain links TRBV5-1 with TRBJ2-1, with 9 bases that match TRBD2. Germline V gene data show CDR1 as SGHRS and CDR2 as YFSETQ. This CDR3 has 15 amino acids. V dropped 2 bases and J dropped 4; count of bases not matched to a gene: 4. DNA for the CDR3: TGCGCCAGCAGCTTTGGGCGGGGGGGTTACAATGAGCAGTTCTTC. Translation gives CASSFGRGGYNEQFF.

This chain connects TRBV7-9 to TRBJ2-7; a possible D gene is TRBD1 (7 bases). The germline CDR1 and CDR2 sequences are SEHNR and FQNEAQ (reference sequence). Trimming stripped 11 bases from V and 0 bases from J, with 14 bases between. The CDR3 is 13 amino acids. The CDR3 DNA follows: TGTGCCTCAGGGGGGACCCTCTCCTACGAGCAGTACTTC. Its protein is CASGGTLSYEQYF.

The chain is built from TRBV7-3 and TRBJ1-6; tentative D call: TRBD1 (5 bases). CDR3 size: 15 residues. V lost 5 bases, J lost 8 bases, and 16 bases lay in between. Germline CDR1 reads SGHTA; CDR2 reads FQGTGA. The CDR3 is CASSLRGSGDSPLHF. In DNA, the CDR3 is TGTGCCAGCAGCCTTCGGGGGTCGGGTGATTCACCCCTCCACTTT. Drawing the rest from reference TRBV7-3 and TRBJ1-6, the complete variable domain is GAGVSQTPSNKVTEKGKYVELRCDPISGHTALYWYRQSLGQGPEFLIYFQGTGAADDSGLPNDRFFAVRPEGSVSTLKIQRTERGDSAVYLCASSLRGSGDSPLHFGNGTRLTVT.

The chain recombines TRBV6-5 with TRBJ1-2; 7 nucleotides align to TRBD1. CDR3 length: 14 amino acids. CDR1 is MNHEY and CDR2 is SVGAGI in the germline V gene. J gave up 8 bases and V 3 bases, and 9 bases lay outside the gene matches. CDR3: CASSYSGTVDGYTF. The CDR3 DNA reads TGTGCCAGCAGTTATTCGGGGACAGTAGACGGCTACACCTTC.

J is TRBJ2-1 and V is TRBV5-5; 7 bases agree with TRBD2. CDR3 length: 16 residues. Germline CDR1 is SGHKS and CDR2 is YYEKEE (reference sequence). V lost 4 bases to trimming and J lost 4 bases; unmatched junction nucleotides: 11. CDR3 amino acids: CASSVVAGDRYNEQFF. CDR3 coding DNA: TGTGCCAGCAGCGTAGTGGCGGGGGACCGATACAATGAGCAGTTCTTC. Based on the CDR3 plus reference TRBV5-5 and TRBJ2-1, the full variable domain is DAGVTQSPTHLIKTRGQQVTLRCSPISGHKSVSWYQQVLGQGPQFIFQYYEKEERGRGNFPDRFSARQFPNYSSELNVNALLLGDSALYLCASSVVAGDRYNEQFFGPGTRLTVL.

J is TRBJ1-1 and V is TRBV28; D is perhaps TRBD1 (5 bases). V dropped 4 bases and J dropped 4 bases, with 10 bases sitting between them. The CDR3 is 13 amino acids. Germline V gene sequence: CDR1 MDHEN, CDR2 SYDVKM. CDR3 amino acids: CASSSGGVTEAFF. The DNA of the CDR3 is TGTGCCAGCAGTTCGGGGGGGGTCACTGAAGCTTTCTTT.

The genes are TRBV6-6 and TRBJ2-7; 11 bases are shared with TRBD2. J was trimmed by 3 bases and V by 6 bases; bases with no gene match: 1. In germline, CDR1 is MNHNY, CDR2 SVGAGI (reference sequence). The CDR3 spans 13 residues. The CDR3, as DNA: TGTGCCAGCAGCACTAGCGGGAGCTACGAGCAGTACTTC. Amino acids: CASSTSGSYEQYF.

V gene TRBV11-3 combines with J gene TRBJ1-6; D gene uncertain. The germline V and J ends were trimmed by 6 bases and 7 bases, with 10 bases remaining between them. Germline-derived CDR1 and CDR2 are SGHNT and YENEEA. This CDR3 is built from 13 residues. CDR3 loop: CASSPSPNSPLHF. As DNA, the CDR3 is TGTGCCAGCAGTCCCAGTCCGAATTCACCCCTCCACTTT.

The gene calls are TRBV6-1 and TRBJ2-7, with 7 nucleotides matching TRBD1. Germline-derived CDR1 and CDR2 are MNHNS and SASEGT. The CDR3 has 15 residues. J gave up 3 bases and V 3 bases, and 8 bases lay outside the gene matches. DNA of the CDR3: TGTGCCAGCAGTGAGGAAGAGGGGGCAGTCTACGAGCAGTACTTC. Amino acids: CASSEEEGAVYEQYF.

This CDR3 reads CASSQDEGQGLDEQFF. CDR3 DNA: TGCGCCAGCAGCCAAGATGAGGGACAGGGGTTAGATGAGCAGTTCTTC. The chain recombines TRBV4-1 with TRBJ2-1; TRBD1 matches 10 bases. Trimming removed 0 bases from V and 8 bases from J; junction bases left unmatched: 7. The CDR3 sequence is 16 residues long. Germline assignment: CDR1 MGHRA and CDR2 YSYEKL.

V and J are TRBV7-6 and TRBJ2-2, with TRBD1 matching 7 bases. Germline V gene data show CDR1 as SGHVS and CDR2 as FNYEAQ. The CDR3 runs 18 residues. V lost 1 base and J lost 0; bases outside the gene matches: 8. The DNA for the CDR3 is TGTGCCAGCAGCTTAGAGGGCAAAGGGACAGCGAACACCGGGGAGCTGTTTTTT. Its translation: CASSLEGKGTANTGELFF.

The rearrangement joins TRBV6-5 to TRBJ2-1, with 8 bases lining up with TRBD2. This CDR3 region has 14 residues. Germline CDR1 MNHEY, CDR2 SVGAGI. J was trimmed by 3 bases and V by 7 bases; bases with no gene match: 5. CDR3 region: CASTSAGGYNEQFF. CDR3 coding DNA: TGTGCCAGCACCTCGGCGGGAGGCTACAATGAGCAGTTCTTC.

This clone was recorded only once. The V gene is TRBV6-6, the J gene TRBJ1-2, with 9 nucleotides matching TRBD1. This CDR3 spans 13 amino acids. Germline lookup yields CDR1 MNHNY and CDR2 SVGAGI (reference sequence). The V gene end was trimmed by 5 bases and the J gene end by 6 bases; junction bases not matched to a gene: 4. Here the CDR3 reads CASSPQGAHGYTF. In nucleotides, the CDR3 is TGTGCCAGCAGTCCACAGGGGGCCCATGGCTACACCTTC.

The J gene is TRBJ1-2, the V gene TRBV19; 11 nucleotides match TRBD1. Trimming at V came to 5 bases and at J to 8 bases, leaving 16 bases not matched to a gene. Germline assignment: CDR1 LNHDA and CDR2 SQIVND (reference sequence). CDR3 length: 17 residues. CDR3 sequence reads: CASSSVSDRGRKNGYTF. The DNA for the CDR3 is TGTGCCAGTAGTTCTGTTTCGGACAGGGGGCGGAAGAACGGCTACACCTTC.

This rearrangement joins TRBV7-9 to TRBJ2-5; D remains unclear. The CDR3 loop spans 15 amino acids. Germline CDR1 and CDR2: SEHNR and FQNEAQ (reference sequence). The V end was cut by 2 bases, the J end by 2 bases, with 12 bases between. The CDR3 region is CASSLTRTVQETQYF. CDR3 coding DNA: TGTGCCAGCAGCTTAACGCGAACAGTTCAAGAGACCCAGTACTTC. The full variable domain, completed using reference TRBV7-9 and TRBJ2-5, is DTGVSQNPRHKITKRGQNVTFRCDPISEHNRLYWYRQTLGQGPEFLTYFQNEAQLEKSRLLSDRFSAERPKGSFSTLEIQRTEQGDSAMYLCASSLTRTVQETQYFGPGTRLLVL.

This clone has a single count. Its ends do not fully match the called genes, so a read error is possible. This chain links TRBV27 with TRBJ1-2, with D perhaps TRBD1 (5 bases). The CDR3 is 13 amino acids. Germline assignment: CDR1 MNHEY and CDR2 SMNVEV (reference sequence). As DNA, the CDR3 is TGTGCCAGCAGCCCGGATACCCGCGCGGGGCGTTACTTC. Its translation is CASSPDTRAGRYF.